The 14 T cell receptor beta chains given below trace back to one sample, sequenced in a study of cytomegalovirus exposure and HLA in healthy donors. Use of 60 Vbeta and 13 Jbeta primers characterized the PCR. Clones were sequenced by immunoSEQ multiplex PCR, and TCRdb holds only the in-frame ones, with some missing. This repertoire shows some 200,000 clones, roughly four fifths found once; its top ten account for about 1.6%. What was sequenced was PBMCs. Source of these receptors: a man aged 45 to 65 in good health and CMV-seronegative.

The CDR3 sequence: CASSYGGQGGETQYF. The CDR3 DNA sequence: TGTGCCAGCAGTTACGGGGGGCAGGGGGGAGAGACCCAGTACTTC. The genes are TRBV6-5 and TRBJ2-5; D perhaps matches TRBD1 (7 bases). This CDR3 is built from 15 residues. Trimming removed 2 bases from V and 4 bases from J, with 14 bases in between. Germline values: CDR1 MNHEY, CDR2 SVGAGI.

As concerns this clone: One end of the junction fails to match germline, which may point to a read error. The rearrangement uses TRBV7-9 and TRBJ2-7; D is unresolved. CDR1 is SEHNR and CDR2 is FQNEAQ in the germline V gene (reference sequence). The CDR3 is made up of 12 amino acids. The CDR3 sequence is CSSSLGLREQYF. Here the CDR3 DNA reads TGTTCCAGCAGCTTAGGCCTCAGGGAGCAGTACTTC.

The rearrangement links TRBV9 to TRBJ2-5, with a weak D call TRBD1 (6 bases). V lost 4 bases to trimming and J lost 5 bases, with 24 bases between them. Germline values: CDR1 SGDLS, CDR2 YYNGEE. This CDR3 has 17 amino acids. For the CDR3, the DNA is TGTGCCAGCAGCCCCCCCCGGTTGACAGGTTTGCGGGAGACCCAGTACTTC. This sequence encodes CASSPPRLTGLRETQYF.

This clone was seen more than once but under ten times. V usage is TRBV28 and J usage is TRBJ2-7; no firm D call. V gave up 7 bases and J gave up 3 bases, with 7 bases separating them. The length of the CDR3 is 11 residues. CDR1 is MDHEN and CDR2 is SYDVKM in the germline V gene. The CDR3 reads CASTSIYEQYF. The CDR3 nucleotides are TGTGCCAGCACCTCTATCTACGAGCAGTACTTC. The whole variable domain, remainder taken from reference TRBV28 and TRBJ2-7, is DVKVTQSSRYLVKRTGEKVFLECVQDMDHENMFWYRQDPGLGLRLIYFSYDVKMKEKGDIPEGYSVSREKKERFSLILESASTNQTSMYLCASTSIYEQYFGPGTRLTVT.

The CDR3 bases are TGTGCCAGTAGTATCCTAGCGGGGGGGCGAGATACGCAGTATTTT. It specifies CASSILAGGRDTQYF. The chain employs TRBV19 and TRBJ2-3; 12 nucleotides align to TRBD2. The CDR3 is 15 residues long. The germline gives CDR1 LNHDA, CDR2 SQIVND (reference sequence). Trimming took 3 bases from V and 5 from J; bases not matched to a gene: 3.

The rearrangement joins TRBV2 to TRBJ2-2, with D possibly matching TRBD1 (6 bases). Germline-derived CDR1 and CDR2 are SNHLY and FYNNEI. Between the trimmed V and J ends, which lost 7 bases and 4 bases, there was a span of 13 bases. The CDR3 is 14 residues long. CDR3 DNA: TGTGCCAGCACACAGGGCCTATCCACCGGGGAGCTGTTTTTT. It is translated as CASTQGLSTGELFF.

This clone was picked up a small number of times. The chain uses TRBV4-3 and TRBJ2-1, with a weak D call TRBD2 (5 bases). Trimming shortened V by 4 bases and J by 8 bases, and 12 bases separated the two germline ends. The CDR3 length is 13 residues. CDR1 is LGHNA and CDR2 is YSLEER in the germline V gene. The CDR3 nucleotides read TGCGCCAGCAGCCGGGAGCTTCCGGATGAGCAGTTCTTC. Its translation: CASSRELPDEQFF.

CDR3 bases: TGCGCCAGCAGCTTGTATCGGGGTGGAAGGGCCAAAAACATTCAGTACTTC. It encodes CASSLYRGGRAKNIQYF. The V gene is TRBV5-1, the J gene TRBJ2-4; possible D gene TRBD2, 5 bases. Germline assignment: CDR1 SGHRS and CDR2 YFSETQ. The ends were cut back, 1 base at V and 1 base at J, with 15 bases in the middle. The CDR3 covers 17 residues.

The J gene is TRBJ1-2, the V gene TRBV4-2, with a possible D match to TRBD1 (6 bases). Germline CDR1 and CDR2: LGHNA and YNFKEQ. CDR3 size: 16 residues. V was cut by 0 bases and J by 4 bases, with 15 bases left in between. CDR3 protein: CASSQDLQGRVYGYTF. The DNA of the CDR3 is TGTGCCAGCAGCCAAGACCTCCAGGGGAGGGTCTATGGCTACACCTTC.

Worth noting for this clone: An end of the junction does not agree with germline; a read error may underlie this. The gene calls are TRBV5-1 and TRBJ2-5; D may be TRBD1 (7 bases). CDR1 and CDR2 (germline): SGHRS, YFSETQ. The CDR3 covers 14 residues. The DNA of the CDR3 is TGCGCCAGCAGCGCGACAGGGCCGGGGGAGACCCGGTACTTC. Its translation: CASSATGPGETRYF.

This chain joins TRBV6-1 and TRBJ2-7, with a possible D match to TRBD1 (5 bases). CDR1 is MNHNS, CDR2 SASEGT, per germline. This CDR3 spans 15 amino acids. Trimming pared 4 bases from V and 6 bases from J, leaving 19 bases between. The DNA of the CDR3 is TGTGCCAGCAGTGCTAGACAGACCCTTTCAGGCGAGCAGTACTTC. Protein sequence: CASSARQTLSGEQYF.

In its sample, this clone was seen once. This chain's CDR3 is CASDIRDRGEKLFF. CDR3 in DNA: TGTGCCAGCGATATCCGGGACAGGGGTGAAAAACTGTTTTTT. The rearrangement joins TRBV7-9 to TRBJ1-4; TRBD1 agrees at 10 bases. Unmatched junction bases numbered 7, after V lost 8 bases and J lost 7 bases. Germline V lookup: CDR1 SEHNR, CDR2 FQNEAQ (reference sequence). The CDR3 is 14 amino acids.

This clone showed up just once. As DNA, the CDR3 is TGTGCCAGCACCGCCAGGAACATTCAGTACTTC. Amino acids: CASTARNIQYF. This sequence joins TRBV2 and TRBJ2-4, with D uncertain. The CDR3 is 11 amino acids. Trimming cost V 7 bases and J 7 bases, with 8 bases left between them. CDR1 is SNHLY and CDR2 is FYNNEI in the germline V gene.

This sequence joins TRBV10-2 and TRBJ2-3, with 10 bases fitting TRBD2. The junction had 9 bases not matched to a gene; V was cut back by 5 bases and J by 4 bases. Germline values: CDR1 WSHSY, CDR2 SAAADI. The CDR3 covers 16 residues. CDR3 coding DNA: TGCGCCAGCAGTTCCGGCCTAGCGGGGGTCCCAGATACGCAGTATTTT. Its translation: CASSSGLAGVPDTQYF.